These 13 T cell receptor beta chains share one sample of origin, sequenced in a study of cytomegalovirus exposure and HLA in healthy donors. Sequencing was performed with immunoSEQ multiplex PCR; in TCRdb, only in-frame clones are kept and a portion is missing. Among approximately 110,000 clones listed, roughly 90% were seen once. The sample taken for sequencing was PBMCs. The receptors were gathered from a woman between 18 and 29 years old in good health and CMV-seronegative.

The chain carries TRBV9 and TRBJ2-3; tentative D call: TRBD2 (6 bases). The germline V and J ends were trimmed by 4 bases and 1 base, with 13 bases remaining between them. Germline CDR1 SGDLS, CDR2 YYNGEE. The CDR3 has 15 residues. The CDR3 loop is CASSPRDFRTDTQYF. CDR3 nucleotides: TGTGCCAGCAGCCCCCGGGACTTTCGCACAGATACGCAGTATTTT.

The V call is TRBV2, the J call TRBJ2-1; D gene unclear. This CDR3 is 12 amino acids long. With 4 bases removed from V and 3 bases from J, the gap between germline ends came to 4 bases. The germline V gene has CDR1 SNHLY and CDR2 FYNNEI. The DNA of the CDR3 is TGTGCCAGCAGTGCTAACTACAATGAGCAGTTCTTC. Its translation is CASSANYNEQFF.

This rearrangement joins TRBV19 to TRBJ2-2, with D tentatively TRBD2 (5 bases). The CDR3 consists of 11 residues. The germline V gene has CDR1 LNHDA and CDR2 SQIVND (reference sequence). Trimming removed 9 bases at V and 6 bases at J, with 8 bases between. The CDR3 loop reads CASPDSGELFF. CDR3 sequence (DNA): TGTGCCAGCCCGGACTCCGGGGAGCTGTTTTTT.

The rearrangement uses TRBV7-6 and TRBJ2-6, with D tentatively TRBD1 (6 bases). The CDR3 consists of 20 residues. Trimming stripped 2 bases from V and 2 bases from J, with 22 bases between. The V gene's germline CDR1 is SGHVS and CDR2 FNYEAQ. CDR3 bases: TGTGCCAGCAGCTTACTGTACTCGTGGGACATGGACCCTGGGGCCAACGTCCTGACTTTC. The encoded protein is CASSLLYSWDMDPGANVLTF.

The chain employs TRBV11-3 and TRBJ2-7, with D tentatively TRBD2 (6 bases). Trimming left V 7 bases short and J 2 bases short, with 15 bases between. This CDR3 has 14 residues. CDR1 and CDR2 (germline): SGHNT, YENEEA. The CDR3 nucleotides read TGTGCCAGCAAGGCCCAGGCGGGAACCTACGAGCAGTACTTC. Its translation: CASKAQAGTYEQYF.

The chain recombines TRBV19 with TRBJ2-3; 13 bases are shared with TRBD2. Trimming cost V 3 bases and J 4 bases; bases outside gene matches: 7. From germline, CDR1 is LNHDA and CDR2 SQIVND (reference sequence). This CDR3 comprises 17 residues. The chain's CDR3 is CASSIFGLAGAADTQYF. In DNA form, the CDR3 reads TGTGCCAGTAGTATCTTCGGACTAGCGGGAGCGGCAGATACGCAGTATTTT.

The genes are TRBV10-2 and TRBJ1-2, with D uncertain. Germline assignment: CDR1 WSHSY and CDR2 SAAADI. CDR3 length: 13 residues. The V and J ends lost 4 bases and 5 bases respectively, with 11 bases between them. The DNA of the CDR3 is TGCGCCAGCAGTGTTTCCTACCCATATGGCTACACCTTC. This gives the protein CASSVSYPYGYTF.

The chain has TRBV29-1 and TRBJ2-3; D remains ambiguous. V was clipped by 1 base and J by 6 bases, with 14 bases between them. This CDR3 spans 14 amino acids. Germline CDR1 and CDR2: SQVTM and ANQGSEA. The CDR3 nucleotides are TGCAGCGTTGAAGCTCAGTGGCCCACCGATACGCAGTATTTT. It encodes CSVEAQWPTDTQYF.

This clone was seen only once. The chain carries TRBV6-8 and TRBJ2-7; 7 bases are shared with TRBD2. Per the germline V gene, CDR1 is MNHGY and CDR2 is SAAAGT. The CDR3 sequence is 16 residues long. The J segment lost 1 base and the V segment lost 0 bases, leaving 6 bases of the junction unmatched. CDR3 protein: CASSYSRLAVSYEQYF. CDR3 nucleotides: TGTGCCAGCAGTTACTCGAGGCTAGCGGTTTCCTACGAGCAGTACTTC.

The V gene is TRBV19, the J gene TRBJ1-6, with a possible D match to TRBD1 (5 bases). V was clipped by 8 bases and J by 2 bases, with 19 bases between them. Germline values: CDR1 LNHDA, CDR2 SQIVND (reference sequence). The CDR3 totals 17 residues. As DNA, the CDR3 is TGTGCCAGTCCTCTTCGGCAGGGTCGGACCTATAATTCACCCCTCCACTTT. The encoded protein is CASPLRQGRTYNSPLHF.

The chain recombines TRBV27 with TRBJ2-3; the match to TRBD2 covers 16 bases. CDR1 is MNHEY and CDR2 is SMNVEV in the germline V gene (reference sequence). V was clipped by 1 base and J by 3 bases; unmatched bases: 13. CDR3 size: 21 residues. CDR3 sequence (DNA): TGTGCCAGCAGTTTATTATGGGGACTAGCGGGGGGGCCGAGATGGACAGATACGCAGTATTTT. Its translation: CASSLLWGLAGGPRWTDTQYF.

V is TRBV11-1 and J is TRBJ2-1; D may be TRBD1 (8 bases). V lost 4 bases to trimming and J lost 12 bases, with 22 bases between them. CDR3 size: 15 residues. CDR1 and CDR2 from the germline V gene are SGHAT and FQDESV (reference sequence). CDR3 nucleotides: TGTGCCAGCAGCTCCAGTTCCCTAAACAGGGGGGGGCAGTTCTTC. Translation gives CASSSSSLNRGGQFF.

The rearrangement joins TRBV5-1 to TRBJ2-7, with 15 bases that match TRBD2. This CDR3 region has 16 residues. Germline V CDR1 and CDR2: SGHRS, YFSETQ. The trim removed 0 bases at V and 3 bases at J, leaving 1 base unmatched. CDR3 loop: CASSLAGLAGGYEQYF. The CDR3 nucleotides are TGCGCCAGCAGCTTGGCGGGACTAGCGGGGGGCTACGAGCAGTACTTC.